The source of this TCR beta chain is a study of blood T cells in healthy people across ages. Regarding the study as a whole: The long-lived group displayed more naive CD4+ cells, plus higher diversity, than the aged donors did. The CMV status of each donor remained undetermined, and this could have confounded shifts in expanded clonotypes.

The V and J ends lost 4 bases and 6 bases respectively, with 9 bases between them. The CDR3 runs 12 residues. CDR1 and CDR2 (germline): GTSNPN, SVGIG (reference sequence). Alongside a J-beta primer mix, a sample-barcoded 5' primer served in a second PCR lasting roughly 7 to 11 cycles. From each sample, at least 3 million paired-end reads containing CDR3 were obtained. TCRdb itself ran the 5' RACE reads through MiXCR, one entry per CDR3 protein. Among under 950,000 distinct CDR3 sequences, about a fifth were seen once, and the ten largest hold less than 25%. This clonotype was counted a few times. The antigen is unknown. Per sample, no less than 5.5 micrograms of total RNA were extracted.

The chain links TRBV30 to TRBJ1-4; D is undetermined. This clonotype originated in a man between 65 and 80 years old in good health. Sequenced: blood. CDR3 coding DNA: TGTGCCTGGAACCGGGTGGATGAAAAACTGTTTTTT. Amino acids: CAWNRVDEKLFF.